This TCR beta chain was sequenced in a study of shared clonotypes between healthy human individuals. Study-wide points: On the whole, naive subsets had larger estimated richness than memory subsets had. Across a few donors, naive CD4 shared about 5%, naive CD8 less than 4%, memory CD4 less than 2.5%, memory CD8 0.4%.

Regarding this clone: The antigen is unknown.

Once extracted for a subset, genomic DNA was divided evenly among several immunoSEQ plates. Some 28,000 T cell genomes (roughly 220 ng DNA) went into each sorted-subset replicate. Clones were sequenced by immunoSEQ multiplex PCR, and TCRdb holds only the in-frame ones, with some missing. This repertoire shows some 1 million clones, about 75% found once; its top ten account for over 1.3%. The sequence was obtained from a man younger than 30 in good health. Sequenced sample: memory CD4+ T cells sorted from blood. As for subset: CD45RA-negative fraction.

CDR3 amino acids: CASSGTYSNQPQHF. The DNA of the CDR3 is TGTGCCAGCAGCGGGACCTATAGCAATCAGCCCCAGCATTTT. The chain joins TRBV2 to TRBJ1-5; tentative D call: TRBD1 (5 bases). In germline, CDR1 is SNHLY, CDR2 FYNNEI. V lost 6 bases to trimming and J lost 0 bases, with 9 bases between them. The CDR3 loop spans 14 amino acids.